This T cell receptor (beta chain) emerged from a study of cytomegalovirus exposure and HLA in healthy donors. Primers included in the PCR were 60 Vbeta and 13 Jbeta primers. Using immunoSEQ multiplex PCR, the repertoire was profiled, and TCRdb retains in-frame clones only, with some absent. The sample shows 150,000 to 200,000 clones, under 80% of them seen only once. There are a few counts of this clone. Its antigen is unidentified. General study points: A few chains tied to CMV proved CMV antigen-specific in vitro.

The CDR3 is 17 amino acids. Germline values: CDR1 SGHRS, CDR2 YFSETQ. The ends were cut back, 4 bases at V and 5 bases at J, with 24 bases in the middle. The chain couples TRBV5-1 to TRBJ2-5; tentative D call: TRBD1 (5 bases). The source is a woman between 50 and 59 years old in good health and CMV-seropositive. Specimen: PBMCs. The CDR3 DNA follows: TGCGCCAGCAGCCCTGCTCTTAGGGCGACTGCAGGGGAGACCCAGTACTTC. Translating it yields CASSPALRATAGETQYF.